The clone carrying this T cell receptor (beta chain) has a handful of counts. Its antigen is not known. These data belong to a study of beta chain features in type 1 diabetes. Study-wide results and caveats: Cells that show high TCR expression could be over-represented by cDNA sequencing.

Donors underwent one heparinised blood draw, around 100 mL on average. Reverse transcription of all isolated RNA meant that expressed TCRB transcripts were sequenced. The table came from immunoSEQ multiplex PCR; TCRdb's copy has only in-frame clones and leaves some out. The sample comprises over 700,000 clones, 17% of which are singletons, and about 0.025% rests with the top ten. Input material: naive CD4+ T cells from blood. This receptor was identified in a woman under 30 in good health.

The CDR3 sequence is CASSRTGTGGYGYTF. In DNA form, the CDR3 reads TGTGCCAGTAGTAGGACCGGGACAGGCGGATATGGCTACACCTTC. The chain is built from TRBV19 and TRBJ1-2; the match to TRBD1 covers 8 bases. The ends lost 4 bases at V and 5 bases at J; junction bases unmatched: 9. CDR1 and CDR2 from the germline V gene are LNHDA and SQIVND (reference sequence). The CDR3 length is 15 residues. Using reference TRBV19 and TRBJ1-2 for the parts outside the CDR3, the full variable domain is DGGITQSPKYLFRKEGQNVTLSCEQNLNHDAMYWYRQDPGQGLRLIYYSQIVNDFQKGDIAEGYSVSREKKESFPLTVTSAQKNPTAFYLCASSRTGTGGYGYTFGSGTRLTVV.